Presented here are 14 T cell receptor beta chains from one specimen sequenced in a study. The sorted Tregs were CD4+CD25+CD127-/low cells. TCRdb recomputed calls from the 5' RACE reads with MiXCR, one row per CDR3 protein. Among tens of thousands of distinct CDR3 sequences listed, roughly 28% were seen once. The sequencing input was tumor-infiltrating Tregs sorted from the breast tumor. These receptors all come from a female donor with breast cancer.

In the case of this clonotype: One end of the junction varies from germline; a read error may be responsible. CDR3 sequence: CTSSRLAGENEQFF. The CDR3 DNA reads TGTACCAGCAGCCGACTAGCGGGAGAAAATGAGCAGTTCTTC. V gene TRBV5-5 combines with J gene TRBJ2-1, with TRBD2 matching over 12 bases. The CDR3 contains 14 residues. Germline V gives CDR1 SGHKS, CDR2 YYEKEE (reference sequence).

The chain combines TRBV5-1 with TRBJ2-2, with TRBD2 matching 9 bases. After removal of 7 bases from V and 6 bases from J, the junction contained 13 bases not matched to a gene. The CDR3 is 16 residues long. In germline, CDR1 is SGHRS, CDR2 YFSETQ. As DNA, the CDR3 is TGCGCCAGCTATTTGCCGGGACTAGCAAGGCCCGGGGAGCTGTTTTTT. This codes for CASYLPGLARPGELFF.

The chain joins TRBV7-2 to TRBJ1-1, with D hard to call. The CDR3 is 12 amino acids. Trimming removed 3 bases at V and 2 bases at J, with 4 bases between. The germline CDR1 and CDR2 sequences are SGHTA and FQGNSA. The CDR3 coding sequence is TGTGCCAGCAGCTTCCAAAACACTGAAGCTTTCTTT. Encoded protein: CASSFQNTEAFF.

The chain joins TRBV4-2 to TRBJ2-1, with 13 bases aligning to TRBD2. The V gene end was trimmed by 5 bases and the J gene end by 6 bases; junction bases not matched to a gene: 10. Germline lookup yields CDR1 LGHNA and CDR2 YNFKEQ. The CDR3 has 17 amino acids. The CDR3 here is CASSSTSGRGGFNEQFF. The CDR3 DNA reads TGTGCCAGCAGCTCAACTAGCGGGAGGGGGGGATTCAATGAGCAGTTCTTC.

In its sample, this clonotype was seen once. This may come from a read error, since a much larger clone is one base off. The V gene is TRBV20-1, the J gene TRBJ2-3, with D unclear. CDR1 and CDR2 (germline): DFQATT, SNEGSKA (reference sequence). This CDR3 is built from 13 residues. Between the trimmed V and J ends, which lost 3 bases and 7 bases, there was a span of 14 bases. CDR3 nucleotide sequence: TGCAGTGCTAGTCATTCTCCCGGGTATACGCAGTATTTT. It is translated as CSASHSPGYTQYF.

V gene TRBV5-5 combines with J gene TRBJ2-1; possible D gene TRBD1, 5 bases. Germline lookup yields CDR1 SGHKS and CDR2 YYEKEE (reference sequence). The CDR3 spans 14 residues. Between the trimmed V and J ends, which lost 0 bases and 7 bases, there was a span of 11 bases. In nucleotides, the CDR3 is TGTGCCAGCAGCTTGGTGGGGCGGAGTAATGAGCAGTTCTTC. Translating it yields CASSLVGRSNEQFF. Looking up the rest from reference TRBV5-5 and TRBJ2-1 gives the full variable domain: DAGVTQSPTHLIKTRGQQVTLRCSPISGHKSVSWYQQVLGQGPQFIFQYYEKEERGRGNFPDRFSARQFPNYSSELNVNALLLGDSALYLCASSLVGRSNEQFFGPGTRLTVL.

This clonotype has ten or more counts. The chain combines TRBV7-2 with TRBJ2-5, with 8 bases that match TRBD2. The CDR3 length is 14 residues. V shed 5 bases and J 9 bases; nucleotides not matched to a gene: 11. Germline V gives CDR1 SGHTA, CDR2 FQGNSA. For the CDR3, the DNA is TGTGCCAGCAGCCCACAGCGGGGGCCGGGGGCCCAGTACTTC. This sequence encodes CASSPQRGPGAQYF.

V is TRBV10-3 and J is TRBJ1-2; possible D gene TRBD1, 5 bases. Trimming took 5 bases from V and 4 from J, leaving 11 bases between them. The CDR3 loop spans 13 amino acids. Germline-derived CDR1 and CDR2 are ENHRY and SYGVKD. The CDR3 nucleotides read TGTGCCATCAGTTCCGGGACTACCTATGGCTACACCTTC. It codes for CAISSGTTYGYTF.

This clonotype came up many times. This chain connects TRBV5-6 to TRBJ2-3, with 9 bases that match TRBD2. Trimming took 0 bases from V and 4 from J; bases not matched to a gene: 6. This CDR3 spans 16 amino acids. Germline-derived CDR1 and CDR2 are SGHDT and YYEEEE. The CDR3, as DNA: TGTGCCAGCAGCTTGGGTACTAGCGGGTTCTCAGATACGCAGTATTTT. The encoded protein is CASSLGTSGFSDTQYF.

This clonotype turned up a few times. The gene calls are TRBV10-3 and TRBJ2-3; 12 bases agree with TRBD2. The CDR3 is 15 amino acids. V shed 7 bases, J shed 4 bases, and the junction held 6 bases outside the gene matches. Germline V lookup: CDR1 ENHRY, CDR2 SYGVKD. In nucleotides, the CDR3 is TGTGCCATCATATTGACTAGCGGGAGCCCAGATACGCAGTATTTT. Its protein product is CAIILTSGSPDTQYF.

This clonotype was seen at least ten times. The chain recombines TRBV6-5 with TRBJ1-6; 7 bases match TRBD1. Germline V gene sequence: CDR1 MNHEY, CDR2 SVGAGI. There are 15 residues in the CDR3. Germline trimming cut 6 bases from V and 9 bases from J; bases unmatched to any gene: 11. CDR3 amino acids: CASSSDRARGSPLHF. In DNA, the CDR3 is TGTGCCAGCAGCTCAGACAGGGCTCGAGGTTCACCCCTCCACTTT.

This clonotype was seen a handful of times. This chain joins TRBV4-3 and TRBJ2-5; D is unresolved. CDR3 size: 13 residues. V shed 0 bases and J shed 7 bases, with 9 bases lying between them. Germline V gives CDR1 LGHNA, CDR2 YSLEER. CDR3: CASSQDRSPTQYF. DNA of the CDR3: TGCGCCAGCAGCCAAGATCGGTCGCCGACCCAGTACTTC.

The chain uses TRBV5-5 and TRBJ2-7, with 7 bases fitting TRBD1. The germline V gene encodes CDR1 SGHKS and CDR2 YYEKEE (reference sequence). Trimming cost V 4 bases and J 4 bases; bases outside gene matches: 2. This CDR3 region has 12 residues. CDR3 sequence (DNA): TGTGCCAGCAGCGACAGGGATTACGAGCAGTACTTC. Translated: CASSDRDYEQYF.

This clonotype was seen only a few times. The chain joins TRBV20-1 to TRBJ1-5; D possibly corresponds to TRBD1 (5 bases). This CDR3 spans 13 amino acids. The V end was cut by 1 base, the J end by 5 bases, with 9 bases between. Per germline, CDR1 DFQATT and CDR2 SNEGSKA (reference sequence). The CDR3: CSARATGDQPQHF. Written as DNA, the CDR3 is TGCAGTGCTAGAGCAACAGGAGATCAGCCCCAGCATTTT.